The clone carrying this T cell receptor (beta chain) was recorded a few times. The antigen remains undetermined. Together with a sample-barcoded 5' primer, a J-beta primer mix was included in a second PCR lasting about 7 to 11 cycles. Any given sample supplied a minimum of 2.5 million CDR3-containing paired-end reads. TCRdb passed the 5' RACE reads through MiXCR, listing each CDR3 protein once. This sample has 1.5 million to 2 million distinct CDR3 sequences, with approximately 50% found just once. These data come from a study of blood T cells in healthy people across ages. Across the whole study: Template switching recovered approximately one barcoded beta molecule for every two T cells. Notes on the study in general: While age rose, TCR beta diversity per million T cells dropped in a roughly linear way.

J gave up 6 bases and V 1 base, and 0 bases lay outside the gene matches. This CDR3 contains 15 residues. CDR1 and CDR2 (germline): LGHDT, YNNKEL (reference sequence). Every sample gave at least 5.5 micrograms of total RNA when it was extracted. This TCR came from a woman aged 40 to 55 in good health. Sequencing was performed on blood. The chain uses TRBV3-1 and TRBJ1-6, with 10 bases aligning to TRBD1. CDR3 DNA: TGTGCCAGCAGCCAAGGGACAGGGGGTAATTCACCCCTCCACTTT. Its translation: CASSQGTGGNSPLHF.